The 20 T cell receptor beta chains below were found in one sample sequenced in a study of T-cell reconstitution after alpha-beta-depleted transplantation in children. Preparation of the TCRbeta library was carried out with unique molecular identifiers. TCRdb analysed the PCR reads with MiXCR anew, one entry per CDR3 protein. The profile shows about 980,000 distinct CDR3 sequences, 25% to 30% of them singletons. Sequenced material: PBMCs, mostly from graft donor cells, taken 360 days after TCRalphabeta/CD19-depleted stem cell transplant. Receptor source: a boy younger than two who had a stem cell transplant for SCID, so the T cells may come from the graft donor.

This rearrangement joins TRBV30 to TRBJ2-5; 7 bases are shared with TRBD1. J was trimmed by 5 bases and V by 4 bases; bases with no gene match: 19. CDR1 and CDR2 from the germline V gene are GTSNPN and SVGIG (reference sequence). CDR3 length: 17 amino acids. CDR3 loop: CAWTRPAWAGGTETQYF. DNA for the CDR3: TGTGCCTGGACGAGACCGGCCTGGGCAGGGGGAACGGAGACCCAGTACTTC.

The chain employs TRBV4-3 and TRBJ2-7, with TRBD1 as a possible D gene (5 bases). V gave up 1 base and J gave up 2 bases, with 15 bases separating them. CDR3 length: 16 residues. CDR1 is LGHNA and CDR2 is YSLEER in the germline V gene. The CDR3: CASSQGETGEPYEQYF. For the CDR3, the DNA is TGCGCCAGCAGCCAAGGCGAAACAGGAGAACCCTACGAGCAGTACTTC.

The gene calls are TRBV4-1 and TRBJ2-7; possibly TRBD2 for D (5 bases). CDR3 size: 14 residues. V lost 0 bases to trimming and J lost 2 bases, with 8 bases between them. Germline loops: CDR1 MGHRA, CDR2 YSYEKL. DNA for the CDR3: TGCGCCAGCAGCCAAGAAACGGGGACCTACGAGCAGTACTTC. Its protein is CASSQETGTYEQYF.

This rearrangement joins TRBV15 to TRBJ2-1, with 7 bases fitting TRBD1. Germline CDR1 is LNHNV and CDR2 is YYDKDF (reference sequence). V shed 1 base, J shed 9 bases, and the junction held 15 bases outside the gene matches. There are 17 residues in the CDR3. CDR3 nucleotide sequence: TGTGCCACCAGCAGAGTGGGTGGAGACAGGGTATTTGGTGAGCAGTTCTTC. Translating it yields CATSRVGGDRVFGEQFF.

This clonotype was recorded at least ten times. J is TRBJ2-2 and V is TRBV2, with D possibly being TRBD1 (5 bases). There are 13 residues in the CDR3. The V and J ends lost 10 bases and 4 bases respectively, with 13 bases between them. Germline V gene lookup returns CDR1 SNHLY and CDR2 FYNNEI. The CDR3 here is CATGQWGTGELFF. CDR3 DNA sequence: TGTGCCACCGGACAATGGGGCACCGGGGAGCTGTTTTTT.

This clonotype was recorded a few times. The chain couples TRBV20-1 to TRBJ2-1; 7 bases line up with TRBD2. With V trimmed by 5 bases and J by 3 bases, 7 bases remained unmatched. The CDR3 is made up of 14 amino acids. Per germline, CDR1 DFQATT and CDR2 SNEGSKA (reference sequence). Written as DNA, the CDR3 is TGCAGTGCTTATCCTACGGGGGGCTACAATGAGCAGTTCTTC. Protein sequence: CSAYPTGGYNEQFF.

This rearrangement joins TRBV12-3 or TRBV12-4 to TRBJ2-5; 8 bases align to TRBD2. The trim removed 5 bases at V and 1 base at J, leaving 9 bases unmatched. The CDR3 runs to 16 residues. The CDR3 sequence is CASSLWAGGIQETQYF. CDR3 coding DNA: TGTGCCAGCAGTCTATGGGCGGGGGGAATCCAAGAGACCCAGTACTTC.

The chain has TRBV12-3 or TRBV12-4 and TRBJ1-3; no firm D call. CDR3 length equals 13 residues. The V end was cut by 8 bases, the J end by 5 bases, with 13 bases between. In DNA form, the CDR3 reads TGTGCCAGCTGGAATGGAGGCAGAAACACCATATATTTT. Its protein is CASWNGGRNTIYF.

This clonotype was seen only a few times. This chain links TRBV4-1 with TRBJ2-1; no clear D. Germline assignment: CDR1 MGHRA and CDR2 YSYEKL. The CDR3 consists of 18 residues. The V and J ends lost 0 bases and 1 base respectively, with 16 bases between them. The CDR3: CASSQDQSVPLSYNEQFF. The CDR3 nucleotides read TGCGCCAGCAGCCAAGATCAGTCAGTACCCTTATCCTACAATGAGCAGTTCTTC.

This clonotype turned up a few times. This chain joins TRBV28 and TRBJ1-5; possibly TRBD1 for D (6 bases). The CDR3 totals 14 residues. Germline lookup yields CDR1 MDHEN and CDR2 SYDVKM. V was trimmed by 10 bases and J by 0 bases, leaving 13 bases between them. CDR3 DNA sequence: TGTGCCACGAACAGGGTCTATAGCAATCAGCCCCAGCATTTT. Translated, it gives CATNRVYSNQPQHF.

This clonotype turned up a few times. The genes are TRBV20-1 and TRBJ2-1; 7 nucleotides agree with TRBD2. Germline CDR1 and CDR2: DFQATT and SNEGSKA (reference sequence). J gave up 0 bases and V 1 base, and 15 bases lay outside the gene matches. There are 19 residues in the CDR3. The CDR3 DNA is TGCAGTGCTAGAGGCCCTCGGGGACTCGGGAGGAGCTCCTACAATGAGCAGTTCTTC. This codes for CSARGPRGLGRSSYNEQFF.

The rearrangement uses TRBV11-2 and TRBJ2-3; D gene uncertain. This CDR3 region has 14 residues. Germline V gene lookup returns CDR1 SGHAT and CDR2 FQNNGV. With 1 base removed from V and 5 bases from J, the gap between germline ends came to 10 bases. CDR3 loop: CASSLAQLRDTQYF. The DNA of the CDR3 is TGTGCCAGCAGCTTAGCGCAACTTCGAGATACGCAGTATTTT.

Regarding this clonotype: The germline gene is not matched at one end of the junction; a read error may be the cause. The V call is TRBV27, the J call TRBJ1-2; the D gene is possibly TRBD1 (6 bases). The CDR3 is 12 amino acids. Germline-derived CDR1 and CDR2 are MNHEY and SMNVEV (reference sequence). The CDR3 DNA reads as TGTGCCAGCAGTCCCCAAAGGGGGGGCCTCTCCTTC. This codes for CASSPQRGGLSF.

The J gene is TRBJ2-3, the V gene TRBV9; no clear D gene. CDR1 is SGDLS and CDR2 is YYNGEE in the germline V gene. CDR3 length equals 15 residues. The V and J ends lost 4 bases and 8 bases respectively, with 20 bases between them. The CDR3 DNA is TGTGCCAGCAGCCCCCTAGACACAGCCCAGAGTACGCAGTATTTT. This gives the protein CASSPLDTAQSTQYF. The full variable domain, completed using reference TRBV9 and TRBJ2-3, is DSGVTQTPKHLITATGQRVTLRCSPRSGDLSVYWYQQSLDQGLQFLIQYYNGEERAKGNILERFSAQQFPDLHSELNLSSLELGDSALYFCASSPLDTAQSTQYFGPGTRLTVL.

This clonotype was detected a few times. The chain is built from TRBV3-1 and TRBJ2-2, with a possible D match to TRBD1 (5 bases). The CDR3 extends over 17 amino acids. V was shortened by 2 bases and J by 2 bases, with 15 bases between the two germline ends. The V gene's germline CDR1 is LGHDT and CDR2 YNNKEL (reference sequence). The CDR3 here is CASSQKGVLYNTGELFF. CDR3 bases: TGTGCCAGCAGCCAAAAAGGGGTACTATACAACACCGGGGAGCTGTTTTTT.

This clonotype appeared a few times. The J gene is TRBJ2-1, the V gene TRBV7-8; TRBD2 matches at 7 bases. This CDR3 comprises 15 residues. Germline lookup yields CDR1 SGHVS and CDR2 FQNEAQ. V was clipped by 6 bases and J by 7 bases; unmatched bases: 12. The CDR3 DNA follows: TGTGCCAGCAGTAGTTCAGGGAGGGTTCGGAATGAGCAGTTCTTC. This sequence encodes CASSSSGRVRNEQFF.

This clonotype appeared a few times. The chain recombines TRBV7-8 with TRBJ1-2; D is unclear. The CDR3 runs 13 residues. The germline CDR1 and CDR2 sequences are SGHVS and FQNEAQ. V was shortened by 2 bases and J by 3 bases, with 7 bases between the two germline ends. Here the CDR3 DNA reads TGTGCCAGCAGCTTAATACTGGACTATGGCTACACCTTC. Translation: CASSLILDYGYTF.

The rearrangement links TRBV20-1 to TRBJ2-1; 13 nucleotides match TRBD2. This CDR3 comprises 14 residues. The ends lost 5 bases at V and 6 bases at J; junction bases unmatched: 4. Per the germline V gene, CDR1 is DFQATT and CDR2 is SNEGSKA (reference sequence). The CDR3 spells CSAEGLAGFNEQFF. The DNA of the CDR3 is TGCAGTGCTGAGGGACTAGCGGGGTTCAATGAGCAGTTCTTC.

This clonotype was recorded many times. The chain employs TRBV7-9 and TRBJ1-1, with no clear D. Germline V gives CDR1 SEHNR, CDR2 FQNEAQ (reference sequence). Trimming removed 5 bases at V and 1 base at J, with 8 bases between. The CDR3 is made up of 13 amino acids. CDR3 DNA: TGTGCCAGCAGCCCCAGGACGAACACTGAAGCTTTCTTT. This encodes CASSPRTNTEAFF.

The V gene is TRBV28, the J gene TRBJ2-7; tentative D call: TRBD2 (6 bases). V was trimmed by 5 bases and J by 6 bases, leaving 17 bases between them. Germline V gene data show CDR1 as MDHEN and CDR2 as SYDVKM. The CDR3 sequence is 14 residues long. This CDR3 reads CASSRGSKGVEQYF. The DNA of the CDR3 is TGTGCCAGCAGTCGGGGGTCCAAAGGGGTCGAGCAGTACTTC.